A selection of T cell receptor beta chains follows, all from one sample in a study of technical replicates of blood from a few donors. Sequencing used immunoSEQ multiplex PCR; TCRdb keeps in-frame clones, though not all of them. The data show about 82,000 clones, roughly 93% seen once. Source material: T cells isolated from PBMCs. Receptor source: a human donor in good health. Each CDR3 is given with its conserved first and last residue. A D gene is named only where the DNA matches it firmly. Part of the rows lack a size; the others show once, few, many or a class for expanded clones.

clone_size d_call j_call v_call cdr3_aa
NA TRBD1 TRBJ1-2 TRBV30 CACTGTAYDYGYTF
NA NA TRBJ2-5 TRBV9 CASSVSGTLGPQTQYF
NA NA TRBJ1-5 TRBV4-3 CASSQGTVNQPQHF
NA NA TRBJ2-7 TRBV9 CASSVDRGGLDEQYF
few TRBD1 TRBJ1-2 TRBV12-5 CASGPGTGGFYGYTF
NA NA TRBJ2-3 TRBV7-2 CASSYRQSTDTQYF
NA NA TRBJ1-1 TRBV4-1 CASSQEARMQGEAFF
once TRBD1 TRBJ1-1 TRBV6-4 CASSDRTGGNTEAFF
NA NA TRBJ1-3 TRBV5-6 CASSSQVSGNTIYF
NA NA TRBJ2-7 TRBV6-5 CASSYSSGLEQYF
NA NA TRBJ2-7 TRBV25-1 CASSPTASTYEQYF
NA TRBD1 TRBJ1-1 TRBV6-5 CASRETGGGAEAFF
NA TRBD1 TRBJ2-7 TRBV5-6 CASSWDRDYEQYF